These 22 T cell receptor beta chains were sequenced from one sample in a study of memory CD4+ T cells and cytomegalovirus serostatus. Single viable CD3+CD4+CD8-CD45RO+ cells were sorted as the memory CD4+ T cells. Measured with immunoSEQ multiplex PCR; TCRdb has only the in-frame clones, and not every one. The table includes around 84,000 clones, approximately 84% detected once. Sequences were obtained from memory CD4+ T cells from blood. The receptor source for this set is an adult in good health and CMV-seronegative.

V and J are TRBV19 and TRBJ1-2, with TRBD1 identical over 9 bases. CDR1 LNHDA and CDR2 SQIVND come from the germline V gene (reference sequence). The J segment lost 8 bases and the V segment lost 7 bases, leaving 11 bases of the junction unmatched. This CDR3 comprises 14 residues. CDR3 sequence: CASTQGQGVGGYTF. DNA of the CDR3: TGTGCCAGTACTCAGGGACAGGGTGTCGGCGGCTACACCTTC.

Concerning this clone: Distinct nucleotide sequences in the sample also encode this CDR3. The rearrangement joins TRBV7-2 to TRBJ1-1; D not resolved. CDR3 length: 13 residues. Germline V CDR1 and CDR2: SGHTA, FQGNSA. Trimming took off 3 bases at V and 0 bases at J, with 5 bases between the two ends. In DNA form, the CDR3 reads TGTGCCAGCAGCTTGGAGGTGAACACTGAAGCTTTCTTT. Protein product: CASSLEVNTEAFF.

The chain combines TRBV7-2 with TRBJ2-1, with D hard to call. The CDR3 is 13 amino acids. Germline CDR1 SGHTA, CDR2 FQGNSA. Deletions cut 4 bases from V and 4 bases from J, with 8 bases between. The CDR3 sequence is CASSSASYNEQFF. The CDR3 DNA sequence: TGTGCCAGCAGCTCCGCCTCTTACAATGAGCAGTTCTTC. Complete variable domain (other parts from reference TRBV7-2 and TRBJ2-1): GAGVSQSPSNKVTEKGKDVELRCDPISGHTALYWYRQSLGQGLEFLIYFQGNSAPDKSGLPSDRFSAERTGGSVSTLTIQRTQQEDSAVYLCASSSASYNEQFFGPGTRLTVL.

The chain joins TRBV19 to TRBJ1-5; 7 bases map to TRBD1. CDR1 LNHDA and CDR2 SQIVND come from the germline V gene (reference sequence). This CDR3 has 15 residues. J was trimmed by 0 bases and V by 5 bases; bases with no gene match: 4. The chain's CDR3 is CASSPGGISNQPQHF. The CDR3 nucleotides are TGTGCCAGTAGTCCAGGGGGGATTAGCAATCAGCCCCAGCATTTT.

The chain couples TRBV19 to TRBJ1-2; D ambiguous. V gave up 1 base and J gave up 5 bases, with 11 bases separating them. The CDR3 is 14 amino acids. CDR1 LNHDA and CDR2 SQIVND come from the germline V gene (reference sequence). This CDR3 is CASSIGDGVYGYTF. CDR3 DNA sequence: TGTGCCAGTAGTATAGGAGACGGCGTTTATGGCTACACCTTC.

J is TRBJ1-2 and V is TRBV28; D gene unclear. The germline V gene encodes CDR1 MDHEN and CDR2 SYDVKM. V gave up 3 bases and J gave up 4 bases, with 3 bases separating them. This CDR3 contains 11 residues. The CDR3 region is CASSFGYGYTF. In DNA form, the CDR3 reads TGTGCCAGCAGTTTCGGCTATGGCTACACCTTC.

The chain combines TRBV7-2 with TRBJ1-4; D remains ambiguous. The CDR3 runs 12 residues. V was shortened by 2 bases and J by 10 bases, with 8 bases between the two germline ends. CDR1 and CDR2 (germline): SGHTA, FQGNSA. The CDR3 bases are TGTGCCAGCAGCTTAAGCGGGCCAAAACTGTTTTTT. This gives the protein CASSLSGPKLFF.

The sample holds one count of this clone. This rearrangement joins TRBV6-1 to TRBJ2-7; D is uncertain. Looked up from germline, CDR1 is MNHNS and CDR2 is SASEGT. The V end was cut by 3 bases, the J end by 2 bases, with 5 bases between. The CDR3 contains 12 residues. In DNA, the CDR3 is TGTGCCAGCAGTGATTTGACCTACGAGCAGTACTTC. It specifies CASSDLTYEQYF.

This chain joins TRBV7-2 and TRBJ2-3; 7 bases are a match to TRBD1. Germline lookup yields CDR1 SGHTA and CDR2 FQGNSA. This CDR3 has 16 amino acids. The V segment lost 3 bases and the J segment 3 bases; nucleotides outside the gene matches: 9. This CDR3 reads CASSFGYGTATDTQYF. The CDR3 region has the DNA TGTGCCAGCAGCTTCGGCTACGGGACAGCTACAGATACGCAGTATTTT.

This clone was picked up one time. The rearrangement uses TRBV6-5 and TRBJ1-2; D ambiguous. There are 14 residues in the CDR3. The V end was cut by 2 bases, the J end by 3 bases, with 10 bases between. CDR1 and CDR2 from the germline V gene are MNHEY and SVGAGI. CDR3 sequence reads: CASSYRQRYYGYTF. CDR3 sequence (DNA): TGTGCCAGCAGTTACCGTCAACGGTACTATGGCTACACCTTC.

The rearrangement links TRBV5-4 to TRBJ2-6; possibly TRBD1 for D (5 bases). This CDR3 has 18 residues. The V gene lost 0 bases and the J gene lost 0 bases, with 13 bases spanning the gap. Germline V gene lookup returns CDR1 SGHNT and CDR2 YYREEE (reference sequence). Here the CDR3 DNA reads TGTGCCAGCAGCTTGGGTGGGGCTACGAGCTCTGGGGCCAACGTCCTGACTTTC. Translating it yields CASSLGGATSSGANVLTF.

The chain links TRBV2 to TRBJ1-2; the D gene is possibly TRBD1 (6 bases). Germline-derived CDR1 and CDR2 are SNHLY and FYNNEI. Trimming left V 10 bases short and J 4 bases short, with 13 bases between. The CDR3 consists of 12 residues. CDR3 in amino acids: CATGGGGYGYTF. CDR3 in DNA: TGTGCCACCGGGGGGGGCGGCTATGGCTACACCTTC.

The V gene is TRBV6-4, the J gene TRBJ2-7; 7 nucleotides agree with TRBD1. CDR3 length equals 17 residues. After removal of 6 bases from V and 0 bases from J, the junction contained 14 bases not matched to a gene. CDR1 is MRHNA and CDR2 is SNTAGT in the germline V gene. CDR3 nucleotides: TGTGCCAGCAGGTTCCCGGGACAGAGTCCCTACTCCTACGAGCAGTACTTC. Translating it yields CASRFPGQSPYSYEQYF.

The V and J genes are TRBV5-6 and TRBJ1-5; perhaps TRBD1 as D (5 bases). Germline-derived CDR1 and CDR2 are SGHDT and YYEEEE. This CDR3 has 14 amino acids. V was clipped by 2 bases and J by 6 bases, with 12 bases between them. For the CDR3, the DNA is TGTGCCAGCAGCTTATCAGTTGGGGGTCAGCCCCAGCATTTT. Encoded protein: CASSLSVGGQPQHF. Filled out from reference TRBV5-6 and TRBJ1-5, the complete variable domain reads DAGVTQSPTHLIKTRGQQVTLRCSPKSGHDTVSWYQQALGQGPQFIFQYYEEEERQRGNFPDRFSGHQFPNYSSELNVNALLLGDSALYLCASSLSVGGQPQHFGDGTRLSIL.

The rearrangement joins TRBV6-6 to TRBJ1-6; 7 bases fit TRBD1. The CDR3 spans 14 residues. Germline V gene lookup returns CDR1 MNHNY and CDR2 SVGAGI (reference sequence). The junction had 7 bases not matched to a gene; V was cut back by 5 bases and J by 9 bases. The CDR3 loop is CASSQGQRSSPLHF. The CDR3, as DNA: TGTGCCAGCAGTCAGGGACAGAGATCTTCACCCCTCCACTTT.

V and J are TRBV11-2 and TRBJ1-2; D might be TRBD1 (5 bases). The CDR3 sequence is 13 residues long. Trimming removed 2 bases from V and 3 bases from J, with 7 bases in between. Germline V gene lookup returns CDR1 SGHAT and CDR2 FQNNGV. CDR3 region: CASSLLGDYGYTF. The DNA for the CDR3 is TGTGCCAGCAGCTTATTAGGGGACTATGGCTACACCTTC.

The chain employs TRBV6-1 and TRBJ1-4, with a possible D match to TRBD1 (5 bases). Trimming cost V 3 bases and J 0 bases, with 17 bases left between them. Germline-derived CDR1 and CDR2 are MNHNS and SASEGT. This CDR3 is 18 amino acids long. CDR3 loop: CASSEGYPGPATNEKLFF. The CDR3, as DNA: TGTGCCAGCAGTGAGGGATACCCAGGGCCCGCAACTAATGAAAAACTGTTTTTT.

The chain is built from TRBV4-3 and TRBJ1-2; the D gene is possibly TRBD1 (6 bases). The CDR3 is made up of 15 amino acids. Trimming took 0 bases from V and 4 from J, leaving 12 bases between them. Germline V gene data show CDR1 as LGHNA and CDR2 as YSLEER. The CDR3 sequence is CASSQDLGTSYGYTF. CDR3 nucleotides: TGCGCCAGCAGCCAAGACCTCGGGACATCCTATGGCTACACCTTC.

The gene calls are TRBV18 and TRBJ1-1; D remains unclear. The CDR3 is 13 amino acids. V lost 2 bases and J 0 bases, leaving 4 bases between the germline ends. Per the germline V gene, CDR1 is KGHSH and CDR2 is LQKENI. CDR3 region: CASSPGVNTEAFF. CDR3 in DNA: TGTGCCAGCTCACCAGGAGTGAACACTGAAGCTTTCTTT. Variable domain in full (rest from reference TRBV18 and TRBJ1-1): NAGVMQNPRHLVRRRGQEARLRCSPMKGHSHVYWYRQLPEEGLKFMVYLQKENIIDESGMPKERFSAEFPKEGPSILRIQQVVRGDSAAYFCASSPGVNTEAFFGQGTRLTVV.

In its sample, this clone was seen a few times. The chain combines TRBV19 with TRBJ1-1; 9 bases line up with TRBD1. The CDR3 has 13 amino acids. The V gene end was trimmed by 10 bases and the J gene end by 3 bases; junction bases not matched to a gene: 6. Germline V CDR1 and CDR2: LNHDA, SQIVND (reference sequence). CDR3 sequence: CATQQGADTEAFF. In nucleotides, the CDR3 is TGTGCCACTCAACAGGGGGCGGACACTGAAGCTTTCTTT.

The chain uses TRBV5-1 and TRBJ1-5, with no clear D. The CDR3 totals 14 residues. Trimming took off 0 bases at V and 6 bases at J, with 10 bases between the two ends. CDR1 and CDR2 (germline): SGHRS, YFSETQ. The CDR3 DNA follows: TGCGCCAGCAGCTTGGGAACCGACGGTCAGCCCCAGCATTTT. Translation gives CASSLGTDGQPQHF.

The rearrangement joins TRBV7-8 to TRBJ1-4, with a weak D call TRBD1 (5 bases). V lost 0 bases to trimming and J lost 8 bases, with 19 bases between them. This CDR3 spans 17 amino acids. Germline CDR1 reads SGHVS; CDR2 reads FQNEAQ. The CDR3 sequence is CASSLARTGAVAEKLFF. CDR3 nucleotide sequence: TGTGCCAGCAGCTTAGCGCGCACTGGGGCGGTTGCGGAAAAACTGTTTTTT.